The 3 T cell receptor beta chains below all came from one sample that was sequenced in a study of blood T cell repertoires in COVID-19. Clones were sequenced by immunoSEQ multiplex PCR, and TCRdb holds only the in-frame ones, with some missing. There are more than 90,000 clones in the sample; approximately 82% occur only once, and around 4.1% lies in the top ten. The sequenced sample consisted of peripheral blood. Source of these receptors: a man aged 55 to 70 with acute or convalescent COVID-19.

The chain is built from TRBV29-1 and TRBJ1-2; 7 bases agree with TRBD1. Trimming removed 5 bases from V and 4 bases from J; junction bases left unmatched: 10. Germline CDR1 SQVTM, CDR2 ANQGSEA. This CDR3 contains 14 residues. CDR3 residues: CSVSGTAMGYGYTF. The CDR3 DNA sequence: TGCAGCGTTTCCGGGACAGCGATGGGCTATGGCTACACCTTC.

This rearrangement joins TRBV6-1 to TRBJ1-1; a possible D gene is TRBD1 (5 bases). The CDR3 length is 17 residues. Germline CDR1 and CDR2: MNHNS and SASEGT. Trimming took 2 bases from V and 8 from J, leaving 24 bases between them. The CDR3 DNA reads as TGTGCCAGCAGTGAATTTGGTGGAGGGGAGATTTCTTCCGAAGCTTTCTTT. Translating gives CASSEFGGGEISSEAFF.

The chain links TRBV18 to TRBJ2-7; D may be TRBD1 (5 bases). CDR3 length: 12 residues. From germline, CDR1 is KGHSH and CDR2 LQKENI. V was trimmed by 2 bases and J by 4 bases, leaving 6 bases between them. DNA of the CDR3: TGTGCCAGCTCACCAGCAGGGTACGAGCAGTACTTC. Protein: CASSPAGYEQYF.